In its sample, the clone carrying this T cell receptor (beta chain) was seen many times. Its antigen is unidentified. Cells stained for CD3, CD4, CD8, CD45RA and CD27 were sorted into four subsets. The data belong to a study of naive and memory T cell subsets. Both TRBC1 and TRBC2 were covered by a beta constant-region primer of two equimolar oligonucleotides. TCRdb re-called the UMI-ligation and nested PCR reads with MiXCR, one entry per CDR3 protein. The sample lists around 160,000 distinct CDR3 sequences; about a sixth were seen once. The CDR3 length is 16 residues. With 7 bases clipped from V and 0 bases from J, the junction kept 10 bases outside the gene matches. The V gene's germline CDR1 is DFQATT and CDR2 SNEGSKA (reference sequence). General study findings and limits: RNA-based TCR counts may shift with T cell activation and differentiation. Diversity fell and Gini index rose from naive through CM, EM, EMRA.

This sequence was found in a human donor in good health. The specimen sequenced was naive CD4+ T cells from blood. J is TRBJ1-5 and V is TRBV20-1, with 9 bases identical to TRBD1. The CDR3 spells CSVSGDRVLSNQPQHF. The CDR3 nucleotides read TGCAGTGTTTCAGGGGACAGGGTTCTTAGCAATCAGCCCCAGCATTTT.